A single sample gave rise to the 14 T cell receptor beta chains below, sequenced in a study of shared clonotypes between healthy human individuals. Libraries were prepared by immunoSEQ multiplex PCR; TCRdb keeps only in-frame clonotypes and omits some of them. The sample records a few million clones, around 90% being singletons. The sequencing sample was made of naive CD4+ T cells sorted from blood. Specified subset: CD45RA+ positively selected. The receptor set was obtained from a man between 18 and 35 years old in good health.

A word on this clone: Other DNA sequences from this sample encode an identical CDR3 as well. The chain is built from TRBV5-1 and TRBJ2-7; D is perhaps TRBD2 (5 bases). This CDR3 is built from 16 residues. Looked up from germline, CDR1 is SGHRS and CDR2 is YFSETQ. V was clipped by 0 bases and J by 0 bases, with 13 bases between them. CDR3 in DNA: TGCGCCAGCAGCTTGGTAGCGAGCGGAAGCTCCTACGAGCAGTACTTC. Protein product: CASSLVASGSSYEQYF.

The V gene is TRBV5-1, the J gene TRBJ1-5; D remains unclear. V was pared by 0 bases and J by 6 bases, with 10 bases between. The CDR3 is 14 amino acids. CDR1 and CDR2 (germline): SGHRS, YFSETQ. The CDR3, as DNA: TGCGCCAGCAGCTTGGAATCGGGAGCTCAGCCCCAGCATTTT. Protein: CASSLESGAQPQHF.

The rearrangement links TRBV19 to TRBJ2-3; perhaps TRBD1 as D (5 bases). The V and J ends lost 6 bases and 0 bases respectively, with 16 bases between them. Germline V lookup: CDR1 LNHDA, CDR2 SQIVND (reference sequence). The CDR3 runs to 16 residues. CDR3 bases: TGTGCCAGTAGGACTGGACAAATGACTAGCACAGATACGCAGTATTTT. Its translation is CASRTGQMTSTDTQYF.

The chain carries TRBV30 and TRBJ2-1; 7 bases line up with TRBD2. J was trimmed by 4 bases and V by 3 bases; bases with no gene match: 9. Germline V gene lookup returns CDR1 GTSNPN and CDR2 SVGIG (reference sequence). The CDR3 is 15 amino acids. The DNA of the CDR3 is TGTGCCTGGAGCGCCCCCCCGGGACTATACAATGAGCAGTTCTTC. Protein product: CAWSAPPGLYNEQFF.

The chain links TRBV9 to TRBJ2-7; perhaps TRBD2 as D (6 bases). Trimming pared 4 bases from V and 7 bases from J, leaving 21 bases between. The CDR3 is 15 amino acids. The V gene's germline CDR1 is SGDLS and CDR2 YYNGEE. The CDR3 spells CASSFRLGTFREQYF. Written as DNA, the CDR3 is TGTGCCAGCAGCTTCCGACTAGGGACCTTCAGGGAGCAGTACTTC.

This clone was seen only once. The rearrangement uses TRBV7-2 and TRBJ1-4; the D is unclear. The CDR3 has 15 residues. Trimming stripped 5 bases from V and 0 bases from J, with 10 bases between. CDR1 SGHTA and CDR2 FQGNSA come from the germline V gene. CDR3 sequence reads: CASSPRTATNEKLFF. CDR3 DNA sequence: TGTGCCAGCAGCCCCCGGACGGCAACTAATGAAAAACTGTTTTTT.

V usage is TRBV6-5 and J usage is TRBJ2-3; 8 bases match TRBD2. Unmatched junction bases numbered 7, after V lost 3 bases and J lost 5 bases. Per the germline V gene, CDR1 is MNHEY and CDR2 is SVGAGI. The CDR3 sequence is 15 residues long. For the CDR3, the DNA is TGTGCCAGCAGTTATAACGGGAGGGTTGGAGATACGCAGTATTTT. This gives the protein CASSYNGRVGDTQYF.

The chain's CDR3 is CAISEESEGSGYEQYF. The CDR3 coding sequence is TGTGCCATCAGTGAGGAAAGTGAGGGATCGGGGTACGAGCAGTACTTC. The chain recombines TRBV10-3 with TRBJ2-7; perhaps TRBD2 as D (5 bases). CDR3 size: 16 residues. In germline, CDR1 is ENHRY, CDR2 SYGVKD. V was clipped by 2 bases and J by 4 bases, with 18 bases between them.

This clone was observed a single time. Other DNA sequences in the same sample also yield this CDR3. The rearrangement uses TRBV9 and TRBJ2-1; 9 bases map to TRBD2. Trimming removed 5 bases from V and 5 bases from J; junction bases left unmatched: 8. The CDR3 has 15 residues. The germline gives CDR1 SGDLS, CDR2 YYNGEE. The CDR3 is CASSPSGTSHNEQFF. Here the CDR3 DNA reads TGTGCCAGCAGTCCTAGCGGGACCTCTCACAATGAGCAGTTCTTC.

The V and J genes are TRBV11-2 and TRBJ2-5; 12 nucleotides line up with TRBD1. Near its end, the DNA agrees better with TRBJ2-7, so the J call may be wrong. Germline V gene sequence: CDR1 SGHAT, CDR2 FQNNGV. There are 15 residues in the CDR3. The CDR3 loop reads CASSPRDRGPYEQYF. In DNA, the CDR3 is TGTGCCAGCAGCCCCCGGGACAGGGGGCCTTACGAGCAGTACTTC.

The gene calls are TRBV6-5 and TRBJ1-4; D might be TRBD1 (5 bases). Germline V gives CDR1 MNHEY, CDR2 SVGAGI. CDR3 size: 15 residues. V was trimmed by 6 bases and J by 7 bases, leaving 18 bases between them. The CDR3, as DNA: TGTGCCAGCAGCCTATTGGGGGGAGGAGGTGAAAAACTGTTTTTT. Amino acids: CASSLLGGGGEKLFF.

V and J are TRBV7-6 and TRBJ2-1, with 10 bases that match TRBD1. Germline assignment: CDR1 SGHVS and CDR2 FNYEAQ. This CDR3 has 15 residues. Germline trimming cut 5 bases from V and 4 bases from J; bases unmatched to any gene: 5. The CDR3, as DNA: TGTGCCAGCAGCGAGGGGACAGGGGCGTACAATGAGCAGTTCTTC. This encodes CASSEGTGAYNEQFF.

Here the CDR3 reads CASRWAAGSGANVLTF. The CDR3 region has the DNA TGTGCCAGTAGATGGGCCGCGGGGAGTGGGGCCAACGTCCTGACTTTC. This rearrangement joins TRBV19 to TRBJ2-6; perhaps TRBD2 as D (6 bases). Germline loops: CDR1 LNHDA, CDR2 SQIVND (reference sequence). V gave up 6 bases and J gave up 3 bases, with 15 bases separating them. The CDR3 is made up of 16 amino acids.

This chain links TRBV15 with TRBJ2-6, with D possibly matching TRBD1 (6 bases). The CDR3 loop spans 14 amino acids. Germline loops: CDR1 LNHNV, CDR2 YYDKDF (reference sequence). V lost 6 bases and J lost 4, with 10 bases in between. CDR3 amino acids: CATRQGIGANVLTF. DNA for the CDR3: TGTGCCACCAGACAGGGAATAGGGGCCAACGTCCTGACTTTC. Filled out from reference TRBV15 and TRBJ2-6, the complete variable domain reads DAMVIQNPRYQVTQFGKPVTLSCSQTLNHNVMYWYQQKSSQAPKLLFHYYDKDFNNEADTPDNFQSRRPNTSFCFLDIRSPGLGDTAMYLCATRQGIGANVLTFGAGSRLTVL.